Below are 23 T cell receptor beta chains sequenced from a single sample in a study of blood T cell repertoires in COVID-19. This table comes from immunoSEQ multiplex PCR, and its TCRdb copy is limited to in-frame clones, with some not included. Among about 210,000 clones listed, about 86% were seen once. Sequences were obtained from peripheral blood. The receptor set was obtained from a man aged 18 to 29 with active or convalescent COVID-19.

The J gene is TRBJ2-6, the V gene TRBV6-5, with D unresolved. Per the germline V gene, CDR1 is MNHEY and CDR2 is SVGAGI. The CDR3 sequence is 13 residues long. Deletions cut 7 bases from V and 1 base from J, with 5 bases between. In nucleotides, the CDR3 is TGTGCCAGCAAACATTCTGGGGCCAACGTCCTGACTTTC. It translates to CASKHSGANVLTF.

The chain recombines TRBV5-1 with TRBJ2-7, with 10 bases that match TRBD1. J was trimmed by 2 bases and V by 4 bases; bases with no gene match: 6. The CDR3 runs 15 residues. Germline V gene sequence: CDR1 SGHRS, CDR2 YFSETQ. The CDR3 nucleotides are TGCGCCAGCAGCCGAGGGACAGGGGTAGCCTACGAGCAGTACTTC. Its protein is CASSRGTGVAYEQYF.

V usage is TRBV27 and J usage is TRBJ2-3, with 11 bases that match TRBD2. Trimming cost V 7 bases and J 6 bases; bases outside gene matches: 12. In germline, CDR1 is MNHEY, CDR2 SMNVEV (reference sequence). The CDR3 sequence is 16 residues long. CDR3 nucleotide sequence: TGTGCCAGCAACCAATTTTTTAGCGGGAGGGCCGATACGCAGTATTTT. Translating it yields CASNQFFSGRADTQYF.

The rearrangement joins TRBV3-1 (or the pseudogene TRBV3-2) to TRBJ1-3, with D perhaps TRBD1 (5 bases). V was pared by 4 bases and J by 0 bases, with 13 bases between. Germline lookup yields CDR1 LGHDT and CDR2 YNNKEL (reference sequence). There are 16 residues in the CDR3. Here the CDR3 reads CASSPATVFSGNTIYF. Written as DNA, the CDR3 is TGTGCCAGCAGCCCAGCGACAGTATTCTCTGGAAACACCATATATTTT.

The chain carries TRBV19 and TRBJ2-2; unclear D gene. The CDR3 covers 12 residues. Between the trimmed V and J ends, which lost 3 bases and 6 bases, there was a span of 5 bases. From germline, CDR1 is LNHDA and CDR2 SQIVND (reference sequence). The CDR3 DNA reads as TGTGCCAGTAGTATTCGTGCCGGGGAGCTGTTTTTT. Translation: CASSIRAGELFF.

V usage is TRBV27 and J usage is TRBJ2-7, with TRBD1 matching 9 bases. The CDR3 has 16 amino acids. V was clipped by 3 bases and J by 4 bases; unmatched bases: 10. The germline V gene has CDR1 MNHEY and CDR2 SMNVEV (reference sequence). This CDR3 reads CASSFVLGQGLYEQYF. In DNA, the CDR3 is TGTGCCAGCAGTTTTGTTTTGGGACAGGGTCTGTACGAGCAGTACTTC.

The chain links TRBV20-1 to TRBJ2-2; 7 bases are a match to TRBD1. The J segment lost 5 bases and the V segment lost 3 bases, leaving 9 bases of the junction unmatched. In germline, CDR1 is DFQATT, CDR2 SNEGSKA (reference sequence). The CDR3 covers 15 residues. CDR3 loop: CSASGSAGGTGELFF. The CDR3, as DNA: TGCAGTGCTAGTGGTAGCGCAGGGGGAACCGGGGAGCTGTTTTTT.

V is TRBV5-4 and J is TRBJ1-1, with unresolved D. V lost 2 bases, J lost 0 bases, and 11 bases lay in between. The CDR3 has 15 amino acids. CDR1 and CDR2 from the germline V gene are SGHNT and YYREEE (reference sequence). CDR3 in amino acids: CASSFSRGMNTEAFF. CDR3 nucleotides: TGTGCCAGCAGCTTTTCGCGAGGAATGAACACTGAAGCTTTCTTT.

The chain uses TRBV5-1 and TRBJ1-3; D gene ambiguous. Between the trimmed V and J ends, which lost 5 bases and 2 bases, there was a span of 8 bases. CDR1 is SGHRS and CDR2 is YFSETQ in the germline V gene. This CDR3 region has 13 residues. The CDR3 coding sequence is TGCGCCAGCAGTTTCAGCGCTGGAAACACCATATATTTT. Translating it yields CASSFSAGNTIYF.

The V gene is TRBV12-3 or TRBV12-4, the J gene TRBJ2-2, with D possibly TRBD1 on 5 matching bases. The CDR3 totals 13 residues. V was shortened by 2 bases and J by 7 bases, with 8 bases between the two germline ends. CDR3 residues: CASSLQGDGELFF. The CDR3 region has the DNA TGTGCCAGCAGTTTACAGGGCGACGGGGAGCTGTTTTTT.

The J gene is TRBJ1-2, the V gene TRBV21-1; TRBD1 is taken as the D call from the table, unchecked against the DNA. TRBV21-1 is termed a pseudogene. This CDR3 spans 20 amino acids. The CDR3 sequence: CASSQSNPGQGDKLIYGYTF. DNA for the CDR3: TGTGCCAGCAGCCAATCAAACCCGGGACAGGGGGATAAACTTATCTATGGCTACACCTTC.

CDR3: CASRGEGGTGELFF. The CDR3 DNA follows: TGTGCCAGCAGGGGGGAGGGCGGTACCGGGGAGCTGTTTTTT. The chain is built from TRBV2 and TRBJ2-2; 7 positions match TRBD2. The CDR3 loop spans 14 amino acids. Germline loops: CDR1 SNHLY, CDR2 FYNNEI. Trimming at V came to 6 bases and at J to 5 bases, leaving 6 bases not matched to a gene.

The J gene is TRBJ1-2, the V gene TRBV5-1, with D perhaps TRBD1 (6 bases). With 4 bases removed from V and 4 bases from J, the gap between germline ends came to 17 bases. This CDR3 comprises 15 residues. CDR1 and CDR2 from the germline V gene are SGHRS and YFSETQ. DNA of the CDR3: TGCGCCAGCAGCCCAGAGGCAGGGGCGGCCTATGGCTACACCTTC. This translates into CASSPEAGAAYGYTF.

In DNA, the CDR3 is TGTGCCAGCAGCGTAGCCGGACTAGCGGGAGCAGTCAATGAGCAGTTCTTC. It specifies CASSVAGLAGAVNEQFF. The rearrangement uses TRBV9 and TRBJ2-1; 13 bases map to TRBD2. V gave up 0 bases and J gave up 6 bases; unmatched junction bases: 6. There are 17 residues in the CDR3. Germline CDR1 SGDLS, CDR2 YYNGEE.

The V and J genes are TRBV12-3 or TRBV12-4 and TRBJ2-7; 7 nucleotides align to TRBD1. After removal of 2 bases from V and 9 bases from J, the junction contained 4 bases not matched to a gene. The CDR3 sequence is 12 residues long. Here the CDR3 DNA reads TGTGCCAGCAGTTTAACTCGACAGGGGCAGTACTTC. It yields the protein CASSLTRQGQYF.

V gene TRBV4-3 combines with J gene TRBJ2-1, with D possibly matching TRBD2 (5 bases). CDR1 is LGHNA and CDR2 is YSLEER in the germline V gene. Deletions cut 0 bases from V and 2 bases from J, with 11 bases between. The CDR3 contains 16 residues. CDR3 sequence reads: CASSQDGAGTYNEQFF. The DNA for the CDR3 is TGCGCCAGCAGCCAAGATGGCGCGGGCACCTACAATGAGCAGTTCTTC.

This clone was detected only a few times. The J gene is TRBJ1-5, the V gene TRBV11-3; a weak D match, TRBD1 (5 bases). This CDR3 has 20 amino acids. Per germline, CDR1 SGHNT and CDR2 YENEEA. V dropped 5 bases and J dropped 9 bases, with 35 bases sitting between them. This CDR3 reads CASSLARIPKAVGPRVPQHF. The CDR3 coding sequence is TGTGCCAGCAGCCTCGCCCGGATCCCCAAAGCTGTGGGGCCCAGGGTGCCCCAGCATTTT.

In DNA, the CDR3 is TGTGCCAGCAGCCCGGGACAGGGCCCTGGAAACACCATATATTTT. Translation gives CASSPGQGPGNTIYF. The V call is TRBV5-5, the J call TRBJ1-3; 9 positions match TRBD1. V lost 4 bases to trimming and J lost 2 bases; unmatched junction nucleotides: 4. Looked up from germline, CDR1 is SGHKS and CDR2 is YYEKEE (reference sequence). CDR3 length: 15 amino acids.

The rearrangement uses TRBV25-1 and TRBJ2-2; D gene uncertain. The germline V gene has CDR1 MGHDK and CDR2 SYGVNS. V lost 2 bases, J lost 1 base, and 5 bases lay in between. The CDR3 extends over 14 amino acids. CDR3 sequence: CASSEPGNTGELFF. CDR3 in DNA: TGTGCCAGCAGTGAACCAGGGAACACCGGGGAGCTGTTTTTT.

The gene calls are TRBV6-2 or TRBV6-3 and TRBJ1-1, with 9 bases identical to TRBD1. CDR3 length: 18 amino acids. Germline values: CDR1 MNHEY, CDR2 SVGEGT. Trimming removed 2 bases from V and 5 bases from J; junction bases left unmatched: 15. The CDR3 loop is CASSYVTGGEGKLTEAFF. The CDR3 DNA reads as TGTGCCAGCAGTTACGTCACAGGGGGCGAAGGGAAGTTGACTGAAGCTTTCTTT.

The chain has TRBV9 and TRBJ1-2; unclear D gene. CDR3 length equals 15 residues. Germline CDR1 is SGDLS and CDR2 is YYNGEE. Trimming took 5 bases from V and 2 from J, leaving 16 bases between them. This chain's CDR3 is CASSYFDTLNYGYTF. The CDR3 nucleotides are TGTGCCAGCAGTTACTTCGACACCTTAAACTATGGCTACACCTTC.

This sequence joins TRBV4-1 and TRBJ2-3; 13 bases are a match to TRBD2. The germline CDR1 and CDR2 sequences are MGHRA and YSYEKL. V shed 0 bases, J shed 4 bases, and the junction held 4 bases outside the gene matches. The CDR3 consists of 17 residues. CDR3 DNA sequence: TGCGCCAGCAGCCAAGACAGACTAGCGGGAGGTTCAGATACGCAGTATTTT. Translated: CASSQDRLAGGSDTQYF.

The chain links TRBV5-8 to TRBJ1-3, with D tentatively TRBD1 (5 bases). The CDR3 extends over 14 amino acids. Germline V gives CDR1 SGHTS, CDR2 YDEGEE. The V and J ends lost 5 bases and 3 bases respectively, with 12 bases between them. The CDR3 DNA is TGTGCCAGCAGGTCGGGACTCGGTGGAAACACCATATATTTT. Its translation is CASRSGLGGNTIYF.